The T cell receptor (beta chain) described here comes from a study of T cells in Graves' hyperthyroidism and ophthalmopathy. The study, taken as a whole, reports: Stable hyperthyroidism was separated from ophthalmopathy by a model based on 13 V-J features.

For Graves' hyperthyroidism to be stable, ophthalmopathy could not progress within 18 months. For the diagnoses, clinical symptoms, serum thyroxine and TRAb, thyroid ultrasound and orbital computed tomography were used. About this clonotype itself: What it recognizes is unknown.

The V gene's germline CDR1 is MNHNS and CDR2 SASEGT. This CDR3 spans 13 amino acids. The V end lost 2 bases, the J end lost 1 base, and 2 bases lay between the germline ends. RNA transcripts were the template for amplifying TCR beta CDR3 regions. Carried out on the TCR CDR3, a first-round RT-PCR used the HTBI primer set. Each CDR3 protein is one row after TCRdb ran MiXCR on the multiplex PCR reads. This sample carries 700,000 or so distinct CDR3 sequences, roughly 17% of them seen once, and the ten largest clones take under 10%. The chain recombines TRBV6-1 with TRBJ2-2; D is uncertain. The clonotype comes from a man between 18 and 35 years old with Graves' hyperthyroidism. The sequencing input was blood. This chain's CDR3 is CASSELNTGELFF. CDR3 nucleotides: TGTGCCAGCAGTGAATTGAACACCGGGGAGCTGTTTTTT.